This TCR beta chain was found in a study of blood T cells in healthy people across ages. A second PCR, run for about 7 to 11 cycles, used a sample-barcoded 5' primer plus a J-beta primer mix. TCRdb analysed the 5' RACE reads with MiXCR anew, one entry per CDR3 protein. The table lists hundreds of thousands of distinct CDR3 sequences, more than 45% of them singletons. This clonotype was found a few times. The antigen remains unidentified. Germline V gene data show CDR1 as MNHEY and CDR2 as SVGEGT. V was trimmed by 6 bases and J by 2 bases, leaving 21 bases between them. This CDR3 contains 17 residues. Healthy individuals of Caucasian origin from Russia, aged about 6 to 95, served as donors. PBMCs, at least 7 million per sample, were isolated. Whole-study results and caveats: Roughly linear age-related decline in beta diversity appeared, significant by age 40. Possibly confounding the expanded clonotype changes was the fact that donor CMV status was unknown.

The genes are TRBV6-2 or TRBV6-3 and TRBJ2-3, with D possibly TRBD2 on 5 matching bases. The clonotype originates from a woman older than 75 in good health. The material sequenced was blood. The CDR3 nucleotides are TGTGCCAGCAGAAATTGGACTCCCAGTACACACACAGATACGCAGTATTTT. Encoded protein: CASRNWTPSTHTDTQYF.